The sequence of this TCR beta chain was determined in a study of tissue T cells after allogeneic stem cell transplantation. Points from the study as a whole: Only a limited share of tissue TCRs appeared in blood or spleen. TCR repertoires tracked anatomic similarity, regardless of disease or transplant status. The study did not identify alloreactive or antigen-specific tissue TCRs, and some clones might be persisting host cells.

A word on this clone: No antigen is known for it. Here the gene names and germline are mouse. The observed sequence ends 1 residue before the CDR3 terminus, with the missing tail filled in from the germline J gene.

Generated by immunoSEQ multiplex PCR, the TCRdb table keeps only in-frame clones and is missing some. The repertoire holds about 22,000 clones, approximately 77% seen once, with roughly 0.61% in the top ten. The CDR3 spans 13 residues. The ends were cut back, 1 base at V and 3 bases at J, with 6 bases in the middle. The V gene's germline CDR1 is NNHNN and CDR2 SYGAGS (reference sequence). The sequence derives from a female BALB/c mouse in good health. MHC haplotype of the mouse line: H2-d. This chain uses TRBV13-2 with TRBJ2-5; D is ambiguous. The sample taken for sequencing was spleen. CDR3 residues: CASGDSTQDTQYF. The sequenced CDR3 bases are TGTGCCAGCGGTGATAGCACTCAAGACACCCAGTAC.